Listed below are T cell receptor beta chains from one sample, sequenced in a study of T-cell reconstitution after alpha-beta-depleted transplantation in children. TCRdb redid the calling of the PCR reads with MiXCR, one entry per CDR3 protein. Of 450,000 to 600,000 distinct CDR3 sequences listed, 30% to 35% are singletons. The sequencing here drew on PBMCs from the stem cell graft donor, taken from the stem cell graft. Every receptor here comes from a human donor who donated a stem cell graft to a child with aplastic anemia. CDR3s include the opening cysteine and the closing phenylalanine or tryptophan. The D gene is left open where the match is weak. The listing skips clone size in some rows; elsewhere it reads once, few, many or a size class.

>.|TRBV12-3/TRBV12-4|few|TRBJ1-5
TGTGCCAGCAGTTCCGTAGTGCAGGGTAGCAATCAGCCCCAGCATTTT
CASSSVVQGSNQPQHF
>.|TRBV19|.|TRBJ2-1
TGTGCCAGTAGTATAGAAGGCGAGCGGCTTCTCTACAATGAGCAGTTCTTC
CASSIEGERLLYNEQFF
>TRBD2|TRBV20-1|.|TRBJ2-2
TGCAGTGCCTCAACATCTTGGCGGGAGATTGTAGACGGGGAGCTGTTTTTT
CSASTSWREIVDGELFF
>.|TRBV5-1|few|TRBJ2-5
TGCGCCAGCAGTCCCGAGCGCTCCTTCGATTACCTTCAAGAGACCCAGTACTTC
CASSPERSFDYLQETQYF
>.|TRBV12-3/TRBV12-4|few|TRBJ1-4
TGTGCCAGCAGTTTTTCTACAGGTGACAATGAAAAACTGTTTTTT
CASSFSTGDNEKLFF
>.|TRBV20-1|many|TRBJ2-2
TGCAGTGCTAGACTCGCAGGGGAGGCCGGGGAGCTGTTTTTT
CSARLAGEAGELFF
>.|TRBV5-4|once|TRBJ1-2
TGTGCCAGCAGCTCACAGGGCCAGGACTATGGCTACACCTTC
CASSSQGQDYGYTF
>.|TRBV5-1|.|TRBJ2-1
TGCGCCAGCAGCTTGGCCCCGGGGTCCTACAATGAGCAGTTCTTC
CASSLAPGSYNEQFF
>TRBD1|TRBV7-3|few|TRBJ1-5
TGTGCCAGCAGCTCGGACAGGGGTCCCCAGCATTTT
CASSSDRGPQHF
>TRBD2|TRBV11-2|once|TRBJ2-3
TGTGCCAGCAGCTTTTCGGGGTCCGGACTAGCGGGAGGGCCTGATACGCAGTATTTT
CASSFSGSGLAGGPDTQYF
>.|TRBV7-6|.|TRBJ1-1
TGTGCCAGCAGCTTATGGCTTAATGTGGGGGCCACGAACACTGAAGCTTTCTTT
CASSLWLNVGATNTEAFF
>.|TRBV29-1|few|TRBJ2-5
TGCAGCGTTGATTTCCCGGTGGGGACCCAGTACTTC
CSVDFPVGTQYF
>TRBD2|TRBV6-5|few|TRBJ2-1
TGTGCCAGCAGTCCTGGGACTAGCGCCTACAATGAGCAGTTCTTC
CASSPGTSAYNEQFF
>.|TRBV7-8|.|TRBJ1-2
TGTGCCAGCAGCTTAGGACAGGCGTTCTATGGCTACACCTTC
CASSLGQAFYGYTF
>TRBD1|TRBV20-1|.|TRBJ1-2
TGCAGTGCCAGGCTGGACAGGGTGGGCTATGGCTACACCTTC
CSARLDRVGYGYTF
>.|TRBV6-1|.|TRBJ2-1
TGTGCCAGCAGTCTTGGGTGGGGCCGATCCTACAATGAGCAGTTCTTC
CASSLGWGRSYNEQFF
>TRBD1|TRBV12-3/TRBV12-4|.|TRBJ1-1
TGTGCCAGCAGCTTTCGGACAGGAGGATGGACTGAAGCTTTCTTT
CASSFRTGGWTEAFF
>TRBD2|TRBV19|.|TRBJ2-3
TGTGCCAGTAGGCTTAGCGGGAGAACAGATACGCAGTATTTT
CASRLSGRTDTQYF
>TRBD1|TRBV12-3/TRBV12-4|few|TRBJ2-6
TGTGCCAGCAGTTTAGTAATCAATAAGGGACAGGGCTCTGGGGCCAACGTCCTGACTTTC
CASSLVINKGQGSGANVLTF
>TRBD2|TRBV12-3/TRBV12-4|few|TRBJ2-1
TGTGCCAGCACCGGACTAGCGGGAGGGCCAGGACAGTTCTTC
CASTGLAGGPGQFF
>.|TRBV5-1|.|TRBJ1-1
TGCGCCAGCAGCTCAAGCGCCGGGGACGTCCCACTGAACACTGAAGCTTTCTTT
CASSSSAGDVPLNTEAFF
>TRBD1|TRBV3-1|.|TRBJ1-1
TGTGCCAGCAGCGCTCCGGGACAGGGACGCACTGAAGCTTTCTTT
CASSAPGQGRTEAFF
>.|TRBV13|few|TRBJ2-1
TGTGCCAGCAGCTTAGGGGGTCTAGCCCCCTACAATGAGCAGTTCTTC
CASSLGGLAPYNEQFF
>TRBD2|TRBV3-1|once|TRBJ2-7
TGTGCCAGCAGCCAACGCGGGAGCCCATCCTACGAGCAGTACTTC
CASSQRGSPSYEQYF
>.|TRBV7-6|.|TRBJ2-2
TGTGCCAGCAGCCAGACGGCGGCAGTTGGCACCGGGGAGCTGTTTTTT
CASSQTAAVGTGELFF
>.|TRBV5-1|few|TRBJ2-1
TGCGCCAGCAGCTTCGACGGGACCCCAAGCAATGAGCAGTTCTTC
CASSFDGTPSNEQFF
>TRBD1|TRBV12-5|.|TRBJ1-2
TGTGCTAGTGCCGAAGACAGGGTACGTGGCTACACCTTC
CASAEDRVRGYTF
>.|TRBV28|.|TRBJ2-7
TGTGCCAGCAGTTTACCCAAAACAGCCTACGAGCAGTACTTC
CASSLPKTAYEQYF
>.|TRBV9|.|TRBJ2-5
TGTGCCAGCAGCGTCCTAGCATCGTCGGAGACCCAGTACTTC
CASSVLASSETQYF
>.|TRBV25-1|.|TRBJ1-2
TGTGCCAGCAGTGAATCTGGCTACACCTTC
CASSESGYTF
>TRBD1|TRBV29-1|few|TRBJ2-7
TGCAGCGTTGAGCTGGACAGGGGATACGAGCAGTACTTC
CSVELDRGYEQYF
>.|TRBV20-1|.|TRBJ2-4
TGCAGTGCCTCCACGCCGGGCAGGGACTTAAACATTCAGTACTTC
CSASTPGRDLNIQYF
>.|TRBV12-3/TRBV12-4|many|TRBJ2-7
TGTGCCAGCAGTATGGGAGGACAGGCGGCAGGGTACGAGCAGTACTTC
CASSMGGQAAGYEQYF
>TRBD2|TRBV7-2|.|TRBJ2-1
TGTGCCAGCAGCTTAGAGGGACTAGCGGGAACAAAGCAGTTCTTC
CASSLEGLAGTKQFF
>.|TRBV12-3/TRBV12-4|.|TRBJ2-5
TGTGCCAGCAGTTTAAGAGGGGTTGAAGAGACCCAGTACTTC
CASSLRGVEETQYF
>.|TRBV7-7|.|TRBJ1-1
TGTGCCAGCAGCACGGGACCTCTACCCGGCACTGAAGCTTTCTTT
CASSTGPLPGTEAFF
>TRBD2|TRBV12-3/TRBV12-4|few|TRBJ2-7
TGTGCCAGCAGTTGGACTAGCGGCTACGAGCAGTACTTC
CASSWTSGYEQYF
>.|TRBV5-5|.|TRBJ1-1
TGTGCCAGCAGCTCGGGACATAGAAACACTGAAGCTTTCTTT
CASSSGHRNTEAFF
>.|TRBV6-1|few|TRBJ2-3
TGTGCCAGCATCTCCCCGGGTTTGGGTTCAGATACGCAGTATTTT
CASISPGLGSDTQYF
>.|TRBV7-9|.|TRBJ1-1
TGTGCCAGCAGCTTAGTAGGGACCCTCGCGGCTGAAGCTTTCTTT
CASSLVGTLAAEAFF
>.|TRBV30|few|TRBJ2-5
TGTGCCTGGAGTGGTGGGCAAAGTGTGATGGAGACCCAGTACTTC
CAWSGGQSVMETQYF
>.|TRBV29-1|few|TRBJ1-3
TGCAGCGTTTGGGGGGGGCTTGCTGGAAACACCATATATTTT
CSVWGGLAGNTIYF
>.|TRBV12-3/TRBV12-4|few|TRBJ1-1
TGTGCCAGCAGTTTGGACTATCAAGCTTTCTTT
CASSLDYQAFF
>.|TRBV28|.|TRBJ2-1
TGTGCCAGCAGAGTAAGGGGTAATGAGCAGTTCTTC
CASRVRGNEQFF
>TRBD1|TRBV19|.|TRBJ1-5
TGTGCCAGTAGTTCGGGACAGTACGATCAGCCCCAGCATTTT
CASSSGQYDQPQHF
>.|TRBV7-9|.|TRBJ2-7
TGTGCCAGCAGCTTATTCGACGGTCACTACGAGCAGTACTTC
CASSLFDGHYEQYF
>TRBD1|TRBV11-1|.|TRBJ2-7
TGTGCCAGCAGCCATGACAGGGTAGGAGTACCCAGGATTTCCGAGCAGTACTTC
CASSHDRVGVPRISEQYF
>.|TRBV7-9|.|TRBJ2-5
TGTGCCACCCAGAAAGGAGGAGCGGAGACCCAGTACTTC
CATQKGGAETQYF
>TRBD1|TRBV11-3|few|TRBJ2-2
TGTGCCAGCAGCTTCATTACCGGGACAGGGGGCTCCTGGAGGGCCGGGGAGCTGTTTTTT
CASSFITGTGGSWRAGELFF
>.|TRBV20-1|.|TRBJ2-1
TGCAGTGAGGGGGCTAGCGAAAACTACAATGAGCAGTTCTTC
CSEGASENYNEQFF
>TRBD1|TRBV29-1|.|TRBJ1-4
TGCAGCGTTGCACAGGGGAAGGGTGAAAAACTGTTTTTT
CSVAQGKGEKLFF
>.|TRBV30|many|TRBJ2-2
TGTGCCTGGAGTGTACGGAACAGGGGGGAGCTGTTTTTT
CAWSVRNRGELFF
>.|TRBV20-1|.|TRBJ2-7
TGCAGTGCTGGGGGCGTTGCACTTACCTACGAGCAGTACTTC
CSAGGVALTYEQYF
>TRBD1|TRBV6-5|.|TRBJ1-4
TGTGCCAGCAGTTACTTGCTTGACAGGGGGCCTGAAAAACTGTTTTTT
CASSYLLDRGPEKLFF
>.|TRBV29-1|few|TRBJ1-2
TGCAGCGTTGAAGATCCGGTGGGCGCTGGCTACACCTTC
CSVEDPVGAGYTF
>.|TRBV29-1|.|TRBJ1-1
TGCAGCGCCATACCCGGCCGGAGGGAAGCTTTCTTT
CSAIPGRREAFF
>.|TRBV5-5|.|TRBJ2-1
TGTGCCAGCAGCTTAGGGGAGTTCCACTCCTACAATGAGCAGTTCTTC
CASSLGEFHSYNEQFF